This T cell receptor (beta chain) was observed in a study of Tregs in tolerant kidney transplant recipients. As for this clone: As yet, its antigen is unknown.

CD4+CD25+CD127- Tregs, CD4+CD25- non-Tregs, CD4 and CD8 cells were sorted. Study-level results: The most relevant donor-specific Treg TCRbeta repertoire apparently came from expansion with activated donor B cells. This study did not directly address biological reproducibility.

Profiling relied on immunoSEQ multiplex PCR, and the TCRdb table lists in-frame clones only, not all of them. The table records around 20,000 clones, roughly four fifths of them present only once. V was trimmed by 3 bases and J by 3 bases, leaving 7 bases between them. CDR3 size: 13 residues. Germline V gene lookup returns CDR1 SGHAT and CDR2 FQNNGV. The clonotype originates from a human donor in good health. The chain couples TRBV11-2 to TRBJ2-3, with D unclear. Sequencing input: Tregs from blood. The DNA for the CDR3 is TGTGCCAGCAGCTTCTTAGGGACAGATACGCAGTATTTT. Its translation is CASSFLGTDTQYF.